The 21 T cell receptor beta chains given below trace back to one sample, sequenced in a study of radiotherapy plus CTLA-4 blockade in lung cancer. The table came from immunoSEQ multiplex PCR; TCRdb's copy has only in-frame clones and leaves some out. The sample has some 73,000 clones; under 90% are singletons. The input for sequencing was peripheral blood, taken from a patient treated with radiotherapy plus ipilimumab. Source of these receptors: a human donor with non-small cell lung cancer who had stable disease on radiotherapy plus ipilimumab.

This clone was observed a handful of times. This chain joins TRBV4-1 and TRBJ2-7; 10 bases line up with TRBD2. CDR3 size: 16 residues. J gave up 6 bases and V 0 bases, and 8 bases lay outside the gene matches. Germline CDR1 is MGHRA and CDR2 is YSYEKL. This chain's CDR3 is CASSQEGLAGVAEQYF. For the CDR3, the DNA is TGCGCCAGCAGCCAAGAGGGCCTAGCGGGAGTCGCCGAGCAGTACTTC.

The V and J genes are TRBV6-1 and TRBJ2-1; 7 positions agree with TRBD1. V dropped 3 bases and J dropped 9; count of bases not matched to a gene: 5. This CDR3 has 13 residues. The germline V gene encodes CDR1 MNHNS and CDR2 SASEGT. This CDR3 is CASSDRQGTEQFF. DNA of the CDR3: TGTGCCAGCAGTGATCGACAGGGTACTGAGCAGTTCTTC.

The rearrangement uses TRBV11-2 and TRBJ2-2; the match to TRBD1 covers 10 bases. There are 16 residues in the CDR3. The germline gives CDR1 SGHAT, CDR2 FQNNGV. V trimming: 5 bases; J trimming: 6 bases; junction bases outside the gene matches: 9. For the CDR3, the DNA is TGTGCCAGCAGCCCTCGGGGACAGGGGATCGCCGGGGAGCTGTTTTTT. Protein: CASSPRGQGIAGELFF.

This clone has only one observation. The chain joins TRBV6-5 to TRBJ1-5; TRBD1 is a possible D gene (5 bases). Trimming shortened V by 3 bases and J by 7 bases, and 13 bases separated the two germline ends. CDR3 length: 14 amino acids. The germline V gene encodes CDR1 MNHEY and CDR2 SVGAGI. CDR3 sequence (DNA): TGTGCCAGCAGTTATCCGGGGGTCGGACAGCCCCAGCATTTT. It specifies CASSYPGVGQPQHF.

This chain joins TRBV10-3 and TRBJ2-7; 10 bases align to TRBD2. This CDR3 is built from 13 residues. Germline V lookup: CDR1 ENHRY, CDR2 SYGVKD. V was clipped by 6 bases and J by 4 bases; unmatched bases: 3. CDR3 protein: CAISSGGAYEQYF. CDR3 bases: TGTGCCATCAGCAGCGGGGGGGCTTACGAGCAGTACTTC.

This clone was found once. In nucleotides, the CDR3 is TGTGCCAGCAGCCACGCCCGGGACCGGCCGTCAGGTACGCAGTATTTT. Its translation: CASSHARDRPSGTQYF. The V and J genes are TRBV7-2 and TRBJ2-3; the D call may be TRBD1 or TRBD2 (5 bases each). The CDR3 has 16 residues. V lost 5 bases and J lost 8, with 23 bases in between. The germline V gene encodes CDR1 SGHTA and CDR2 FQGNSA.

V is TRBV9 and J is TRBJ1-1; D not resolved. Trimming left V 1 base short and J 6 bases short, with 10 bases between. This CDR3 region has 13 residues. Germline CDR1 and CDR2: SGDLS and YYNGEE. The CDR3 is CASSVYDVSEAFF. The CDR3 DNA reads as TGTGCCAGCAGCGTATACGACGTTTCTGAAGCTTTCTTT.

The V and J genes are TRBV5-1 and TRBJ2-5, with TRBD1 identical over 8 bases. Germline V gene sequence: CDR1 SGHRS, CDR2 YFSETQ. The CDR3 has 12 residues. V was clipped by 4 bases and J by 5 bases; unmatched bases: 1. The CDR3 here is CASSRQGETQYF. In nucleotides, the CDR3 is TGCGCCAGCAGCAGACAGGGGGAGACCCAGTACTTC.

CDR3 DNA sequence: TGTGCCAGCAGGGGGACAGAGTTAGACGAGCAGTACTTC. Protein sequence: CASRGTELDEQYF. The chain employs TRBV2 and TRBJ2-7; 7 bases map to TRBD1. CDR3 length: 13 amino acids. Per germline, CDR1 SNHLY and CDR2 FYNNEI. After removal of 6 bases from V and 5 bases from J, the junction contained 7 bases not matched to a gene.

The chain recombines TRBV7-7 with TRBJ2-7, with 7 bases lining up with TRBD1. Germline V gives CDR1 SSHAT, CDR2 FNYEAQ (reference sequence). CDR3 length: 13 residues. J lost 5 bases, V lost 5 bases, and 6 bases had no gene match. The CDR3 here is CASSDRDRNEQYF. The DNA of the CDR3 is TGTGCCAGCAGCGACCGGGACAGAAACGAGCAGTACTTC.

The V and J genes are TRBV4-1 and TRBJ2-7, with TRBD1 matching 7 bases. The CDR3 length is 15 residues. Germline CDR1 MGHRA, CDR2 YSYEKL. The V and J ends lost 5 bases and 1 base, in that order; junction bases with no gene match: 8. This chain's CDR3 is CASSSGTALSYEQYF. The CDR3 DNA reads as TGCGCCAGCAGCTCCGGGACAGCCCTTTCCTACGAGCAGTACTTC.

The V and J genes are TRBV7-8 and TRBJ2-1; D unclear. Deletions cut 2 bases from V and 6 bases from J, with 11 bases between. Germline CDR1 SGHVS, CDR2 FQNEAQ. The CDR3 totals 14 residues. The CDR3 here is CASSLQEIRNEQFF. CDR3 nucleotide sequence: TGTGCCAGCAGCTTACAAGAGATTCGCAATGAGCAGTTCTTC.

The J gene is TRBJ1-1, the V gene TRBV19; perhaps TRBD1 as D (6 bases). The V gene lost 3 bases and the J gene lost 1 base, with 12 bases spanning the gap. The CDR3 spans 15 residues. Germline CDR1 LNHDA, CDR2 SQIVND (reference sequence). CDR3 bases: TGTGCCAGTAGTATCGGTGGACAGTGGAACACTGAAGCTTTCTTT. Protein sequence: CASSIGGQWNTEAFF. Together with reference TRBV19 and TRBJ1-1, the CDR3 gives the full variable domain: DGGITQSPKYLFRKEGQNVTLSCEQNLNHDAMYWYRQDPGQGLRLIYYSQIVNDFQKGDIAEGYSVSREKKESFPLTVTSAQKNPTAFYLCASSIGGQWNTEAFFGQGTRLTVV.

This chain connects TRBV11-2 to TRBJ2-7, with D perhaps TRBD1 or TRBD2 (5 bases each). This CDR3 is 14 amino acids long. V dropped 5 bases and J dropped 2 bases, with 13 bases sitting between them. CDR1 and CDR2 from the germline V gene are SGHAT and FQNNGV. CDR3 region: CASSPPGRPYEQYF. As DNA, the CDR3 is TGTGCCAGCAGCCCGCCGGGACGGCCCTACGAGCAGTACTTC.

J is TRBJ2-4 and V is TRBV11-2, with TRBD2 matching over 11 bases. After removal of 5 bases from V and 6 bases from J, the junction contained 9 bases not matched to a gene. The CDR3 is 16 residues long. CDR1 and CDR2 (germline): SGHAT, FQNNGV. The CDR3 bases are TGTGCCAGCAGCATACTAGCGGGAGAAAGGCGAAACATTCAGTACTTC. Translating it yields CASSILAGERRNIQYF.

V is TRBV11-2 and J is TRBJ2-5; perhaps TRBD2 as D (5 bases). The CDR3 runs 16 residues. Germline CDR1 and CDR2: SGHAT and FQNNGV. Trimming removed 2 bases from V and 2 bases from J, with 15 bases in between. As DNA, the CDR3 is TGTGCCAGCAGCTTAATGAAATCGGGATTACAAGAGACCCAGTACTTC. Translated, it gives CASSLMKSGLQETQYF.

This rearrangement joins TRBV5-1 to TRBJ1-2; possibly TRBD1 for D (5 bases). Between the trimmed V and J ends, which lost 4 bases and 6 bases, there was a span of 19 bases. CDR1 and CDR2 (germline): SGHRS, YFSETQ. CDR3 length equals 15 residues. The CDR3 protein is CASSGGDGLRNGYTF. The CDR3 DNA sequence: TGCGCCAGCAGCGGGGGGGACGGATTAAGGAATGGCTACACCTTC.

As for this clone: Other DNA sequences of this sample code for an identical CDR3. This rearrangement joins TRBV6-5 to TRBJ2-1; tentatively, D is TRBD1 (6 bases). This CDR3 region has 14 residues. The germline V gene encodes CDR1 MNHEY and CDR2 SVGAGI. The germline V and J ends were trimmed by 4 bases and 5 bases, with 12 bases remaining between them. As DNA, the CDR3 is TGTGCCAGCAGTTCCTTGGACAGAAACAATGAGCAGTTCTTC. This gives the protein CASSSLDRNNEQFF.

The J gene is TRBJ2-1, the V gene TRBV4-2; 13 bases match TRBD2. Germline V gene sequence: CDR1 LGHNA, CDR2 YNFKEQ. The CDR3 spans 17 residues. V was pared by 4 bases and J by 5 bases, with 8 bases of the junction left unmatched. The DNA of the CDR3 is TGTGCCAGCAGCCTTCGACTAGCGGGAGGTAGGGACAATGAGCAGTTCTTC. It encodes CASSLRLAGGRDNEQFF.

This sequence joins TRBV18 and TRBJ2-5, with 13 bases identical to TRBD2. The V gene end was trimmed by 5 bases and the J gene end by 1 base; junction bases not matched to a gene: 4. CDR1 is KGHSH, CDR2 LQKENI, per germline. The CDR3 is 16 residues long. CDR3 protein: CASSTGLAGLQETQYF. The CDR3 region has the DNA TGTGCCAGCTCAACGGGACTAGCGGGACTCCAAGAGACCCAGTACTTC.

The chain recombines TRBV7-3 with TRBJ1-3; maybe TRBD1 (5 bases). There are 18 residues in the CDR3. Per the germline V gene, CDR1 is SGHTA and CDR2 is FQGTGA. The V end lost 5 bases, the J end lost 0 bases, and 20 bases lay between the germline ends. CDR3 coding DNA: TGTGCCAGCAGCCCGCTAGCGCGGGGCTCCAGCTCTGGAAACACCATATATTTT. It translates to CASSPLARGSSSGNTIYF.